Following are 19 T cell receptor beta chains from one sample sequenced in a study of cytotoxic CD8 clonotypes in ibrutinib-treated CLL. TCRdb's table, derived via immunoSEQ multiplex PCR, lists solely in-frame clones and lacks some. The repertoire holds 50,000 or so clones, with less than 85% as singletons. The sample was PBMCs, taken after 24 months of ibrutinib treatment. Receptors were obtained from a human donor with chronic lymphocytic leukemia.

This sequence joins TRBV18 and TRBJ2-1; 8 nucleotides align to TRBD1. Losses at the gene ends were 3 bases for V and 9 bases for J; bases not matched to a gene: 4. From germline, CDR1 is KGHSH and CDR2 LQKENI. The CDR3 sequence is 13 residues long. The CDR3 reads CASSPDRVGEQFF. The CDR3 coding sequence is TGTGCCAGCTCACCGGACAGGGTGGGTGAGCAGTTCTTC. Combining the CDR3 with reference TRBV18 and TRBJ2-1 gives the whole variable domain NAGVMQNPRHLVRRRGQEARLRCSPMKGHSHVYWYRQLPEEGLKFMVYLQKENIIDESGMPKERFSAEFPKEGPSILRIQQVVRGDSAAYFCASSPDRVGEQFFGPGTRLTVL.

The chain recombines TRBV19 with TRBJ2-1; 10 bases agree with TRBD2. The CDR3 contains 16 residues. Germline loops: CDR1 LNHDA, CDR2 SQIVND (reference sequence). With V trimmed by 8 bases and J by 0 bases, 7 bases remained unmatched. DNA for the CDR3: TGTGCCAGTGAAGCGGGAGGGCCCCCCTCCTACAATGAGCAGTTCTTC. It specifies CASEAGGPPSYNEQFF.

The chain uses TRBV7-6 and TRBJ2-7; 9 positions agree with TRBD1. CDR3 length: 14 residues. From germline, CDR1 is SGHVS and CDR2 FNYEAQ. V lost 5 bases, J lost 5 bases, and 7 bases stayed unmatched. CDR3 in DNA: TGTGCCAGCAGCCCCGGGACAGGGACCGACGAGCAGTACTTC. As protein: CASSPGTGTDEQYF.

The V and J genes are TRBV7-2 and TRBJ2-7; TRBD1 aligns across 7 bases. CDR1 and CDR2 (germline): SGHTA, FQGNSA. Trimming cost V 1 base and J 0 bases; bases outside gene matches: 3. The CDR3 length is 15 residues. CDR3 residues: CASSLGGTVSYEQYF. The DNA of the CDR3 is TGTGCCAGCAGCTTAGGGGGGACAGTCTCCTACGAGCAGTACTTC.

This rearrangement joins TRBV5-6 to TRBJ1-3, with TRBD1 matching over 7 bases. The CDR3 covers 18 residues. Trimming took 0 bases from V and 0 from J; bases not matched to a gene: 9. Germline V gives CDR1 SGHDT, CDR2 YYEEEE. This CDR3 reads CASSLGPGEGASGNTIYF. CDR3 nucleotides: TGTGCCAGCAGCTTGGGCCCAGGGGAGGGGGCCTCTGGAAACACCATATATTTT.

This clone has only a few counts. The gene calls are TRBV2 and TRBJ2-1; 13 nucleotides agree with TRBD2. This CDR3 contains 17 residues. V lost 5 bases, J lost 5 bases, and 9 bases stayed unmatched. Germline V gene data show CDR1 as SNHLY and CDR2 as FYNNEI. The CDR3 region is CASSPGLAGDFNNEQFF. DNA for the CDR3: TGTGCCAGCAGTCCCGGACTAGCGGGAGATTTTAACAATGAGCAGTTCTTC.

The chain links TRBV4-2 to TRBJ2-1; the match to TRBD2 covers 10 bases. Trimming cost V 2 bases and J 0 bases; bases outside gene matches: 10. This CDR3 is built from 19 residues. Germline CDR1 LGHNA, CDR2 YNFKEQ. The CDR3 DNA follows: TGTGCCAGCAGCCAAAATAGGGAACTAGCGGGAAGCTCCTACAATGAGCAGTTCTTC. Encoded protein: CASSQNRELAGSSYNEQFF.

V and J are TRBV6-1 and TRBJ2-7; either TRBD1 or TRBD2 may fit D (5 bases each). The CDR3 totals 14 residues. Germline CDR1 and CDR2: MNHNS and SASEGT. V was clipped by 1 base and J by 0 bases, with 7 bases between them. DNA for the CDR3: TGTGCCAGCAGTGAAGGGGGGAGCTCCTACGAGCAGTACTTC. This encodes CASSEGGSSYEQYF.

This clone occurred many times. The CDR3, as DNA: TGTGCCAGCAGCCCCGTGGGGGCCTATGGCTACACCTTC. Translating gives CASSPVGAYGYTF. This sequence joins TRBV14 and TRBJ1-2; weak D call: TRBD1 (6 bases). Germline loops: CDR1 SGHDN, CDR2 FVKESK. The CDR3 loop spans 13 amino acids. V was clipped by 4 bases and J by 4 bases, with 10 bases between them.

The genes are TRBV4-3 and TRBJ1-2; 9 bases match TRBD1. V shed 3 bases and J 2 bases; nucleotides not matched to a gene: 7. The CDR3 contains 16 residues. Looked up from germline, CDR1 is LGHNA and CDR2 is YSLEER. DNA for the CDR3: TGCGCCAGCAGCCATCTCCGCGGGACAGGGAACTATGGCTACACCTTC. Amino acids: CASSHLRGTGNYGYTF.

This chain connects TRBV23-1 to TRBJ1-1; D is unresolved. TRBV23-1 is designated an ORF whose function remains uncertain. The CDR3 loop spans 12 amino acids. V was cut by 6 bases and J by 1 base, with 6 bases left in between. Written as DNA, the CDR3 is TGCGCCAGCAGCATAGGGAACACTGAAGCTTTCTTT. Residues: CASSIGNTEAFF.

J is TRBJ2-2 and V is TRBV7-9; perhaps TRBD2 as D (6 bases). Germline lookup yields CDR1 SEHNR and CDR2 FQNEAQ (reference sequence). The V gene lost 1 base and the J gene lost 6 bases, with 24 bases spanning the gap. This CDR3 contains 19 residues. The CDR3 DNA is TGTGCCAGCAGCTTAGAGCGAGCACCTCCGGGACTCTTTCCCGGGGAGCTGTTTTTT. Amino acid sequence: CASSLERAPPGLFPGELFF.

A remark on this clone: At one boundary the junction diverges from the germline segment, which might be a read error. The chain carries TRBV15 and TRBJ2-7; tentative D call: TRBD2 (5 bases). The CDR3 is 14 amino acids. Germline CDR1 and CDR2: LNHNV and YYDKDF (reference sequence). In nucleotides, the CDR3 is TGTACCACCAGCGCCCCGGGTAGCGCGGACGAGCAGTACTTC. Its translation is CTTSAPGSADEQYF.

The chain employs TRBV30 and TRBJ2-3, with D uncertain. Germline lookup yields CDR1 GTSNPN and CDR2 SVGIG (reference sequence). There are 14 residues in the CDR3. V lost 3 bases to trimming and J lost 5 bases, with 15 bases between them. The CDR3 loop is CAWSAPGRKDTQYF. CDR3 bases: TGTGCCTGGAGCGCGCCTGGGCGCAAAGATACGCAGTATTTT.

V and J are TRBV2 and TRBJ2-1; 10 nucleotides line up with TRBD2. With 6 bases clipped from V and 6 bases from J, the junction kept 8 bases outside the gene matches. CDR3 size: 15 residues. Germline CDR1 and CDR2: SNHLY and FYNNEI. The DNA for the CDR3 is TGTGCCAGCAGCACTCTAGCGGGAGCAAGCAATGAGCAGTTCTTC. Amino acid sequence: CASSTLAGASNEQFF.

This clone was recorded a few times. The chain has TRBV19 and TRBJ2-2; D gene ambiguous. The V gene lost 7 bases and the J gene lost 0 bases, with 9 bases spanning the gap. Germline assignment: CDR1 LNHDA and CDR2 SQIVND (reference sequence). The CDR3 contains 14 residues. CDR3 residues: CASNQFANTGELFF. The CDR3 DNA sequence: TGTGCCAGTAACCAGTTCGCGAACACCGGGGAGCTGTTTTTT.

J is TRBJ2-7 and V is TRBV10-1; 10 bases are a match to TRBD1. The V gene end was trimmed by 5 bases and the J gene end by 2 bases; junction bases not matched to a gene: 6. CDR3 length equals 15 residues. Germline CDR1 and CDR2: WNHNN and SYGVQD (reference sequence). The CDR3 bases are TGCGCCAGCAGTTTTAGACAGGGGGCTACCTACGAGCAGTACTTC. It codes for CASSFRQGATYEQYF.

The CDR3 region has the DNA TGTGCCAGCAGCCGCGCGGACAACTCCTACGAGCAGTACTTC. Its translation: CASSRADNSYEQYF. This chain uses TRBV7-6 with TRBJ2-7, with D possibly matching TRBD1 (5 bases). Trimming removed 5 bases from V and 0 bases from J, with 11 bases in between. Germline V gene sequence: CDR1 SGHVS, CDR2 FNYEAQ. CDR3 length: 14 amino acids.

The V and J genes are TRBV2 and TRBJ2-7; 11 positions agree with TRBD1. The ends lost 6 bases at V and 2 bases at J; junction bases unmatched: 6. Germline V gene lookup returns CDR1 SNHLY and CDR2 FYNNEI. The CDR3 length is 15 residues. This chain's CDR3 is CASRYPGQGAYEQYF. The CDR3 coding sequence is TGTGCCAGCAGGTATCCGGGACAGGGGGCCTACGAGCAGTACTTC.